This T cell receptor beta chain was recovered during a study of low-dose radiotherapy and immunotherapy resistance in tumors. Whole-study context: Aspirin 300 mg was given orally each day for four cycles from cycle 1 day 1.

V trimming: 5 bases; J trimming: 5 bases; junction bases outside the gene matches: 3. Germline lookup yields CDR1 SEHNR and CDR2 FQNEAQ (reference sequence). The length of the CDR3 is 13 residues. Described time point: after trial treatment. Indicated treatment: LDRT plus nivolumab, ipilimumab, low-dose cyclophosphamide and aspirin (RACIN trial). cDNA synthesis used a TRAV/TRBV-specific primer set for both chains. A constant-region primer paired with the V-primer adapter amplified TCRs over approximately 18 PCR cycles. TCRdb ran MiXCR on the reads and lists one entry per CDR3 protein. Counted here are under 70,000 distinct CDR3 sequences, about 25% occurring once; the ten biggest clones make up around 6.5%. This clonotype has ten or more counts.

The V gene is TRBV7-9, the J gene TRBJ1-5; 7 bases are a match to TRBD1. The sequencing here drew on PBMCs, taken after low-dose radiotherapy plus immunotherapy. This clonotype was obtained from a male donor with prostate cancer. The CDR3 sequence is CASSTQGDQPQHF. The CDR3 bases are TGTGCCAGCAGCACGCAGGGGGATCAGCCCCAGCATTTT.